The next 10 T cell receptor beta chains were all read from a single sample in a study of blood T cell repertoires in COVID-19. The assay was immunoSEQ multiplex PCR, and TCRdb's table has in-frame clones only and misses some. The repertoire holds 300,000 to 350,000 clones, 85% to 90% seen once, with about a tenth in the top ten. The material sequenced was PBMCs or T cells enriched from blood (not recorded which). These receptor sequences come from a woman in her 30s who had recovered from COVID-19.

The chain carries TRBV28 and TRBJ2-7; TRBD1 matches 10 bases. The germline CDR1 and CDR2 sequences are MDHEN and SYDVKM. The CDR3 length is 16 residues. V dropped 2 bases and J dropped 3; count of bases not matched to a gene: 7. In DNA form, the CDR3 reads TGTGCCAGCAGTTTAACCCCGGGGACAGGGGACTACGAGCAGTACTTC. Translated, it gives CASSLTPGTGDYEQYF.

The genes are TRBV7-2 and TRBJ2-2; 8 bases agree with TRBD2. The ends lost 7 bases at V and 6 bases at J; junction bases unmatched: 4. Germline values: CDR1 SGHTA, CDR2 FQGNSA. The CDR3 totals 13 residues. The chain's CDR3 is CASKKRESGELFF. DNA for the CDR3: TGTGCCAGCAAAAAGCGGGAGTCCGGGGAGCTGTTTTTT.

The chain employs TRBV11-3 and TRBJ1-1; D remains ambiguous. Germline lookup yields CDR1 SGHNT and CDR2 YENEEA. The length of the CDR3 is 12 residues. Trimming took off 0 bases at V and 7 bases at J, with 6 bases between the two ends. In DNA, the CDR3 is TGTGCCAGCAGCTTAGATCGGGATGAAGCTTTCTTT. This encodes CASSLDRDEAFF.

The CDR3 DNA reads TGTGCCAGCAGTCTCGGACAGGGTATCTACACCTTC. Protein sequence: CASSLGQGIYTF. The V call is TRBV12-3 or TRBV12-4, the J call TRBJ1-2, with TRBD1 matching 8 bases. V lost 5 bases, J lost 10 bases, and 6 bases stayed unmatched. The CDR3 is made up of 12 amino acids.

This rearrangement joins TRBV11-2 to TRBJ2-1, with D unresolved. V was pared by 2 bases and J by 2 bases, with 10 bases between. The germline V gene has CDR1 SGHAT and CDR2 FQNNGV. The length of the CDR3 is 15 residues. This CDR3 reads CASSLMQTAYNEQFF. The CDR3 nucleotides are TGTGCCAGCAGCTTAATGCAGACTGCCTACAATGAGCAGTTCTTC.

This chain links TRBV7-2 with TRBJ2-1; no firm D call. Looked up from germline, CDR1 is SGHTA and CDR2 is FQGNSA. The CDR3 contains 16 residues. Trimming stripped 1 base from V and 1 base from J, with 11 bases between. CDR3 residues: CASSLVPLSSYNEQFF. DNA of the CDR3: TGTGCCAGCAGCTTAGTCCCCCTAAGTTCCTACAATGAGCAGTTCTTC.

V usage is TRBV23-1 and J usage is TRBJ2-3, with D possibly being TRBD1 (5 bases). TRBV23-1 has ORF status, its function being uncertain. The CDR3 covers 17 residues. Deletions cut 0 bases from V and 4 bases from J, with 17 bases between. CDR3 nucleotides: TGCGCCAGCAGTCAATCGCCCAGGGTAAGGATTTCAGATACGCAGTATTTT. Amino acid sequence: CASSQSPRVRISDTQYF.

V and J are TRBV29-1 and TRBJ1-1; the D gene is possibly TRBD1 (5 bases). Trimming left V 1 base short and J 4 bases short, with 13 bases between. This CDR3 is built from 14 residues. CDR1 is SQVTM and CDR2 is ANQGSEA in the germline V gene. CDR3 residues: CSVEVAGLGTEAFF. DNA of the CDR3: TGCAGCGTTGAAGTTGCAGGGCTTGGCACTGAAGCTTTCTTT. The variable domain in full, with the rest retrieved from reference TRBV29-1 and TRBJ1-1, is SAVISQKPSRDICQRGTSLTIQCQVDSQVTMMFWYRQQPGQSLTLIATANQGSEATYESGFVIDKFPISRPNLTFSTLTVSNMSPEDSSIYLCSVEVAGLGTEAFFGQGTRLTVV.

The chain employs TRBV5-6 and TRBJ2-7; D is unclear. The length of the CDR3 is 13 residues. The ends were cut back, 0 bases at V and 2 bases at J, with 6 bases in the middle. In germline, CDR1 is SGHDT, CDR2 YYEEEE. The CDR3 loop reads CASSLGAAYEQYF. The DNA of the CDR3 is TGTGCCAGCAGCTTGGGGGCCGCCTACGAGCAGTACTTC.

The chain is built from TRBV19 and TRBJ2-5; 14 bases match TRBD2. The CDR3 sequence is 16 residues long. Losses at the gene ends were 3 bases for V and 1 base for J; bases not matched to a gene: 1. Germline CDR1 and CDR2: LNHDA and SQIVND (reference sequence). This chain's CDR3 is CASSIGLAGGQETQYF. For the CDR3, the DNA is TGTGCCAGTAGTATCGGACTAGCGGGGGGCCAAGAGACCCAGTACTTC.